This T cell receptor (beta chain) was identified during a study of T cells in Graves' hyperthyroidism and ophthalmopathy. Turning to the study itself: Initial diagnosis, before any treatment, was when peripheral blood was collected. Notes on the study in general: Ophthalmopathy was distinguished from stable hyperthyroidism by 13 V-J signatures.

Researchers took RNA transcripts and amplified the TCR beta CDR3 regions from them. The HTBI set primed first-round TCR CDR3 RT-PCR. One entry per CDR3 protein results from TCRdb running MiXCR on the multiplex PCR reads. The sample yields 390,000 or so distinct CDR3 sequences, roughly 14% seen once. This clonotype has only a few counts. As yet, its antigen is unknown. This receptor was identified in a man aged 18 to 30 with Graves' ophthalmopathy. The specimen sequenced was blood.

The CDR3 here is CASTGWGANVLTF. CDR3 nucleotide sequence: TGTGCCAGCACCGGGTGGGGAGCCAACGTCCTGACTTTC. The chain recombines TRBV27 with TRBJ2-6; no firm D call. Germline loops: CDR1 MNHEY, CDR2 SMNVEV (reference sequence). V was shortened by 7 bases and J by 7 bases, with 11 bases between the two germline ends. The CDR3 has 13 residues. Together with reference TRBV27 and TRBJ2-6, the CDR3 gives the full variable domain: EAQVTQNPRYLITVTGKKLTVTCSQNMNHEYMSWYRQDPGLGLRQIYYSMNVEVTDKGDVPEGYKVSRKEKRNFPLILESPSPNQTSLYFCASTGWGANVLTFGAGSRLTVL.